By frequency in the sample, the clone carrying this T cell receptor (beta chain) is large. This table comes from immunoSEQ multiplex PCR, and its TCRdb copy is limited to in-frame clones, with some not included. The sample has more than 3,500 clones, about 75% seen once. This record belongs to a study of immune evolution from preneoplasia to lung adenocarcinoma. The sequenced material came from FFPE minimally invasive lung adenocarcinoma tissue. This clonotype was obtained from a person between 65 and 79 years old with lung adenocarcinoma.

CDR3 DNA sequence: TGTGCCAGCAGCCCGGGACTAGCGGGAGGGCCGAGGCGCGGTGAGCTGTTTTTT. It encodes CASSPGLAGGPRRGELFF. V usage is TRBV5-4 and J usage is TRBJ2-2, with 16 bases fitting TRBD2. Losses at the gene ends were 4 bases for V and 11 bases for J; bases not matched to a gene: 14. The CDR3 spans 18 residues. Germline loops: CDR1 SGHNT, CDR2 YYREEE (reference sequence).